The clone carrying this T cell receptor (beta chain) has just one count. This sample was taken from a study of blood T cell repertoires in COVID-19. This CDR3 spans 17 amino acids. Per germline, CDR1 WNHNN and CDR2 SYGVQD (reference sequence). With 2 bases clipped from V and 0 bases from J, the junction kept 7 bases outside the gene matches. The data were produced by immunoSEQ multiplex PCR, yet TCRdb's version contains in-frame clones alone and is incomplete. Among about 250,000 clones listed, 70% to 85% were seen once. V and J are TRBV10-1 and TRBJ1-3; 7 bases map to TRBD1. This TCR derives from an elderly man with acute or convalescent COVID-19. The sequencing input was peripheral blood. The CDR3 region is CASSETGTDSSGNTIYF. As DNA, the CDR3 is TGCGCCAGCAGTGAGACCGGGACAGATTCCTCTGGAAACACCATATATTTT.